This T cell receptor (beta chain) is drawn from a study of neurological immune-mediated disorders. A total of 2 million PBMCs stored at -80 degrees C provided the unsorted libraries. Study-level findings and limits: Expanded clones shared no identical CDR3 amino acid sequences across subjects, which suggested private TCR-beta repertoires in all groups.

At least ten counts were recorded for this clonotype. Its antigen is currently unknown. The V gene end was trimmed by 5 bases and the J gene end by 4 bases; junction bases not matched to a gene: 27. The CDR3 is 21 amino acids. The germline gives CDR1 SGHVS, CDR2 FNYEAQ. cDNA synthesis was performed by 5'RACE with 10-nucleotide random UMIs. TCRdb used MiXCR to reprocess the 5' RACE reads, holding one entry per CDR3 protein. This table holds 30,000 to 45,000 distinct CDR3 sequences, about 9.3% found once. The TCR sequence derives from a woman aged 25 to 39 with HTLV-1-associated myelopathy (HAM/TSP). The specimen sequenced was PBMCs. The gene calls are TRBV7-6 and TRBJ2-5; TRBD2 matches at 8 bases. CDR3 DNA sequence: TGTGCCAGCAGCCCCCACCCGCAACAAACCTTAATCGGGGGGGTCGGAGAGACCCAGTACTTC. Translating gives CASSPHPQQTLIGGVGETQYF.